This T cell receptor (beta chain) emerged from a study of T cells in Graves' hyperthyroidism and ophthalmopathy. Using 9.5 to 10 ml of fresh peripheral blood, PBMCs were prepared. CDR3 length: 15 amino acids. J was trimmed by 7 bases and V by 2 bases; bases with no gene match: 7. The source material, RNA transcripts, was used to amplify TCR beta CDR3 regions. Carried out on the TCR CDR3, a first-round RT-PCR used the HTBI primer set. One entry per CDR3 protein, called by TCRdb with MiXCR from the multiplex PCR reads. The sample lists about 480,000 distinct CDR3 sequences, roughly a quarter occurring once.

The sequenced sample consisted of blood. The source is a woman in her 30s with Graves' ophthalmopathy. The chain has TRBV12-3 or TRBV12-4 and TRBJ2-7; 11 nucleotides line up with TRBD2. In DNA, the CDR3 is TGTGCCAGCAGTTTAAAGGGACTAGCGGATCTAGAGCAGTACTTC. This encodes CASSLKGLADLEQYF.